A single TCR beta chain is shown here with its context. Antigen unknown. Measured with immunoSEQ multiplex PCR; TCRdb has only the in-frame clones, and not every one. The sample lists some 140,000 clones; around 90% were seen once. These data are taken from a study of T cell responses to AZD1222 COVID-19 vaccine. General study results and limits: Spike-wide coverage was observed for vaccine-associated CD4 TCRs, with dominant responses at 160-218 and 743-854. Donors were mostly white British, more females; clonal diversity possibly underestimated. Repertoire sampling was restricted to post-peak T cell response timepoints.

After removal of 4 bases from V and 0 bases from J, the junction contained 6 bases not matched to a gene. The germline CDR1 and CDR2 sequences are KGHDR and SFDVKD. This CDR3 spans 16 amino acids. The sample consisted of peripheral blood, taken on day 0 of AZD1222 vaccination. The V gene is TRBV24-1, the J gene TRBJ2-3, with 7 positions matching TRBD1. The origin of this receptor is an adult in good health. This CDR3 is CATSDRDSSSTDTQYF. CDR3 in DNA: TGTGCCACCAGTGACCGGGACAGTTCTAGCACAGATACGCAGTATTTT.